A single sample gave rise to the 7 T cell receptor beta chains below, sequenced in a study of blood T cell repertoires in COVID-19. Data came from immunoSEQ multiplex PCR; TCRdb stores just in-frame clones and leaves some out. This sample has roughly 120,000 clones, with 70% to 90% found just once. Sample: peripheral blood. The source is a human donor in a cohort sampled during active COVID-19.

The CDR3 loop reads CASSSARWDRDDQPQHF. CDR3 DNA sequence: TGTGCCAGCAGCTCAGCGCGTTGGGACAGGGATGATCAGCCCCAGCATTTT. This chain connects TRBV5-6 to TRBJ1-5; 9 bases align to TRBD1. The length of the CDR3 is 17 residues. V lost 3 bases to trimming and J lost 5 bases; unmatched junction nucleotides: 12. Looked up from germline, CDR1 is SGHDT and CDR2 is YYEEEE.

V gene TRBV20-1 combines with J gene TRBJ2-2; TRBD1 is a possible D gene (5 bases). V was clipped by 3 bases and J by 2 bases, with 10 bases between them. The CDR3 runs to 14 residues. CDR1 is DFQATT and CDR2 is SNEGSKA in the germline V gene (reference sequence). CDR3 loop: CSASRTFNTGELFF. The CDR3 nucleotides read TGCAGTGCTAGTCGGACATTTAACACCGGGGAGCTGTTTTTT.

The rearrangement links TRBV9 to TRBJ1-4; 9 positions match TRBD1. Germline values: CDR1 SGDLS, CDR2 YYNGEE. This CDR3 is 15 amino acids long. The ends lost 3 bases at V and 7 bases at J; junction bases unmatched: 7. The CDR3 spells CASSAPGTGTEKLFF. The CDR3 region has the DNA TGTGCCAGCAGCGCCCCCGGGACAGGGACTGAAAAACTGTTTTTT. The complete variable domain, with remaining parts taken from reference TRBV9 and TRBJ1-4, reads DSGVTQTPKHLITATGQRVTLRCSPRSGDLSVYWYQQSLDQGLQFLIQYYNGEERAKGNILERFSAQQFPDLHSELNLSSLELGDSALYFCASSAPGTGTEKLFFGSGTQLSVL.

This sequence joins TRBV18 and TRBJ2-1; 13 positions agree with TRBD2. Germline lookup yields CDR1 KGHSH and CDR2 LQKENI. There are 14 residues in the CDR3. V shed 3 bases, J shed 10 bases, and the junction held 3 bases outside the gene matches. This CDR3 reads CASSPGLAGSEQFF. The CDR3 DNA reads as TGTGCCAGCTCACCGGGACTAGCGGGATCGGAGCAGTTCTTC.

The rearrangement joins TRBV9 to TRBJ1-1, with 7 bases lining up with TRBD1. Germline V gene data show CDR1 as SGDLS and CDR2 as YYNGEE. V gave up 3 bases and J gave up 5 bases; unmatched junction bases: 7. This CDR3 contains 14 residues. CDR3 coding DNA: TGTGCCAGCAGCGGCCCTACAGGGGTGACTGAAGCTTTCTTT. It specifies CASSGPTGVTEAFF.

The chain combines TRBV29-1 with TRBJ1-2; D unresolved. Germline assignment: CDR1 SQVTM and CDR2 ANQGSEA. This CDR3 has 14 amino acids. Trimming stripped 4 bases from V and 4 bases from J, with 16 bases between. The CDR3 is CSVVLVLSFYGYTF. For the CDR3, the DNA is TGCAGCGTTGTACTTGTATTGAGTTTCTATGGCTACACCTTC.

The chain employs TRBV7-3 and TRBJ2-1, with 9 bases matching TRBD2. The V gene's germline CDR1 is SGHTA and CDR2 FQGTGA. The CDR3 is 17 residues long. V shed 1 base, J shed 5 bases, and the junction held 9 bases outside the gene matches. The CDR3 protein is CASSLRSRLADNNEQFF. The CDR3 nucleotides are TGTGCCAGCAGCTTAAGGTCAAGACTAGCGGATAACAATGAGCAGTTCTTC.